The entry below gives a single T cell receptor beta chain sequence along with its context. This entry comes from a study of CD8+ T cells in alopecia areata. After isolation, RNA underwent reverse transcription to generate cDNA as the sequencing template. Measured with immunoSEQ multiplex PCR; TCRdb has only the in-frame clones, and not every one. The sample contains roughly 150,000 clones, nearly 55% of which appear only once. The CDR3 length is 16 residues. Per germline, CDR1 MNHEY and CDR2 SMNVEV (reference sequence). V dropped 3 bases and J dropped 6; count of bases not matched to a gene: 9. Documented treatment: oral pan-JAK inhibitor, 5-10 mg twice daily.

The sample in question was CD8+ T cells sorted from blood, obtained at week 4, from a patient treated with tofacitinib. The TCR originated in a human donor with alopecia areata. The chain uses TRBV27 and TRBJ2-7; TRBD2 matches 12 bases. Here the CDR3 DNA reads TGTGCCAGCAGTTTCCTTCTAGCGGGGGGGCCAGTCGAGCAGTACTTC. Protein: CASSFLLAGGPVEQYF.